A single sample is the source of the 22 T cell receptor beta chains below, sequenced in a study of blood T cell repertoires in COVID-19. Sequencing used immunoSEQ multiplex PCR; TCRdb keeps in-frame clones, though not all of them. Among more than 15,000 clones listed, approximately 90% were seen once. The sample taken for sequencing was peripheral blood. These receptors originate from an older woman with active COVID-19.

This chain joins TRBV6-5 and TRBJ1-1; no clear D gene. V was cut by 6 bases and J by 2 bases, with 7 bases left in between. CDR1 MNHEY and CDR2 SVGAGI come from the germline V gene. The CDR3 loop spans 12 amino acids. The CDR3 coding sequence is TGTGCCAGCAGGGCGGGAAACACTGAAGCTTTCTTT. Its translation is CASRAGNTEAFF.

The rearrangement joins TRBV11-3 to TRBJ1-3, with D perhaps matching TRBD1 (5 bases). Germline CDR1 SGHNT, CDR2 YENEEA. Trimming took 3 bases from V and 2 from J, leaving 5 bases between them. The CDR3 covers 13 residues. CDR3 sequence: CASSLGPGNTIYF. CDR3 sequence (DNA): TGTGCCAGCAGCTTGGGGCCTGGAAACACCATATATTTT.

The V and J genes are TRBV6-5 and TRBJ1-5, with TRBD1 as a possible D gene (5 bases). Germline assignment: CDR1 MNHEY and CDR2 SVGAGI. This CDR3 comprises 13 residues. V was clipped by 7 bases and J by 5 bases, with 12 bases between them. The CDR3 nucleotides are TGTGCCAGCAATACACAGGTGCATCAGCCCCAGCATTTT. Its translation: CASNTQVHQPQHF.

The chain combines TRBV29-1 with TRBJ1-5; D is perhaps TRBD1 (6 bases). In germline, CDR1 is SQVTM, CDR2 ANQGSEA. V was cut by 5 bases and J by 3 bases, with 11 bases left in between. This CDR3 has 13 amino acids. CDR3 bases: TGCAGCGTTTTGGACAGAGACAATCAGCCCCAGCATTTT. Its translation is CSVLDRDNQPQHF.

The chain has TRBV3-1 (or the pseudogene TRBV3-2) and TRBJ2-2, with D possibly being TRBD1 (6 bases). Germline-derived CDR1 and CDR2 are LGHDT and YNNKEL (reference sequence). Trimming stripped 4 bases from V and 2 bases from J, with 14 bases between. CDR3 length: 16 amino acids. DNA of the CDR3: TGTGCCAGCAGCCTGTCCAGGACAGCTAACACCGGGGAGCTGTTTTTT. Residues: CASSLSRTANTGELFF.

V usage is TRBV5-1 and J usage is TRBJ2-7; 7 bases line up with TRBD1. J gave up 5 bases and V 4 bases, and 3 bases lay outside the gene matches. The CDR3 contains 12 residues. From germline, CDR1 is SGHRS and CDR2 YFSETQ. CDR3 nucleotides: TGCGCCAGCAGCCCCGACAGGGACGAGCAGTACTTC. Translating it yields CASSPDRDEQYF.

The V call is TRBV6-4, the J call TRBJ2-1, with 13 bases identical to TRBD2. The V gene end was trimmed by 4 bases and the J gene end by 9 bases; junction bases not matched to a gene: 9. The V gene's germline CDR1 is MRHNA and CDR2 SNTAGT. The CDR3 covers 16 residues. Written as DNA, the CDR3 is TGTGCCAGCAGTGTATCACTAGCGGGGGGGGTCGGTGAGCAGTTCTTC. Protein sequence: CASSVSLAGGVGEQFF.

The chain employs TRBV10-2 and TRBJ1-1; weak D call: TRBD1 (5 bases). The germline gives CDR1 WSHSY, CDR2 SAAADI. The CDR3 length is 12 residues. Trimming removed 2 bases at V and 8 bases at J, with 9 bases between. The chain's CDR3 is CASSETGDEAFF. The CDR3 DNA reads TGCGCCAGCAGTGAGACGGGGGACGAAGCTTTCTTT.

This sequence joins TRBV28 and TRBJ2-1; 7 nucleotides match TRBD1. Germline V gene sequence: CDR1 MDHEN, CDR2 SYDVKM. The CDR3 covers 13 residues. Trimming took 3 bases from V and 6 from J; bases not matched to a gene: 2. The CDR3 protein is CASSFAGGNEQFF. CDR3 sequence (DNA): TGTGCCAGCAGTTTCGCAGGGGGCAATGAGCAGTTCTTC.

V and J are TRBV18 and TRBJ2-1; D possibly corresponds to TRBD1 (6 bases). CDR1 KGHSH and CDR2 LQKENI come from the germline V gene. This CDR3 region has 13 residues. V gave up 2 bases and J gave up 15 bases, with 17 bases separating them. The CDR3 sequence: CASSPLNTGFWFF. CDR3 coding DNA: TGTGCCAGCTCACCATTAAATACAGGGTTTTGGTTCTTC.

V is TRBV5-1 and J is TRBJ2-6; D possibly corresponds to TRBD2 (7 bases). Germline V gene data show CDR1 as SGHRS and CDR2 as YFSETQ. The CDR3 totals 16 residues. V lost 1 base and J 4 bases, leaving 12 bases between the germline ends. The CDR3 is CASSLTGGQGANVLTF. DNA of the CDR3: TGCGCCAGCAGCTTGACCGGGGGGCAGGGGGCCAACGTCCTGACTTTC.

V gene TRBV7-2 combines with J gene TRBJ1-4; D unclear. Germline CDR1 reads SGHTA; CDR2 reads FQGNSA. The CDR3 totals 15 residues. V dropped 3 bases and J dropped 0 bases, with 8 bases sitting between them. In DNA, the CDR3 is TGTGCCAGCAGCTTGACCGCGGCAACTAATGAAAAACTGTTTTTT. As protein: CASSLTAATNEKLFF.

V and J are TRBV2 and TRBJ2-1, with D possibly TRBD2 on 7 matching bases. V dropped 7 bases and J dropped 6 bases, with 19 bases sitting between them. Per germline, CDR1 SNHLY and CDR2 FYNNEI. CDR3 length: 15 amino acids. This CDR3 is CASKVGGAISNEQFF. The DNA for the CDR3 is TGTGCCAGCAAAGTAGGGGGGGCAATAAGCAATGAGCAGTTCTTC.

The chain combines TRBV9 with TRBJ1-3, with 9 bases lining up with TRBD1. The CDR3 totals 15 residues. Germline assignment: CDR1 SGDLS and CDR2 YYNGEE. V dropped 0 bases and J dropped 7; count of bases not matched to a gene: 5. CDR3 amino acids: CASSVGWDRDNTIYF. The CDR3 region has the DNA TGTGCCAGCAGCGTAGGATGGGACAGGGATAACACCATATATTTT.

This clone was seen a handful of times. The V and J genes are TRBV2 and TRBJ2-3; tentatively, D is TRBD1 (6 bases). CDR3 length: 14 amino acids. The V gene lost 1 base and the J gene lost 2 bases, with 7 bases spanning the gap. Germline values: CDR1 SNHLY, CDR2 FYNNEI. CDR3 region: CASSEGGHTDTQYF. CDR3 sequence (DNA): TGTGCCAGCAGTGAAGGGGGACACACAGATACGCAGTATTTT.

The chain links TRBV10-2 to TRBJ2-7, with TRBD1 identical over 11 bases. The CDR3 consists of 13 residues. CDR1 is WSHSY and CDR2 is SAAADI in the germline V gene. With 7 bases clipped from V and 2 bases from J, the junction kept 1 base outside the gene matches. The CDR3 reads CASMGQGAYEQYF. The CDR3 coding sequence is TGCGCCAGCATGGGACAGGGGGCCTACGAGCAGTACTTC.

This clone was recorded once. The chain couples TRBV6-4 to TRBJ2-5, with 7 bases identical to TRBD2. This CDR3 spans 15 amino acids. Per the germline V gene, CDR1 is MRHNA and CDR2 is SNTAGT. V trimming: 3 bases; J trimming: 4 bases; junction bases outside the gene matches: 8. DNA of the CDR3: TGTGCCAGCAGTGAACGTATCGGGGAGGGAGAGACCCAGTACTTC. Translated: CASSERIGEGETQYF.

The chain employs TRBV6-2 or TRBV6-3 and TRBJ2-7; maybe TRBD2 (6 bases). The CDR3 is 15 amino acids. Trimming took 5 bases from V and 7 from J, leaving 21 bases between them. Germline loops: CDR1 MNHEY, CDR2 SVGEGT. CDR3 in amino acids: CASSHRGLVRGEQYF. CDR3 DNA sequence: TGTGCCAGCAGTCACCGGGGCCTAGTCCGGGGGGAGCAGTACTTC.

The chain joins TRBV19 to TRBJ1-2; no clear D. The germline gives CDR1 LNHDA, CDR2 SQIVND (reference sequence). The CDR3 has 13 residues. Trimming stripped 7 bases from V and 4 bases from J, with 13 bases between. The CDR3 nucleotides are TGTGCCAGTACTTTTGGACGGGGCTATGGCTACACCTTC. Translating gives CASTFGRGYGYTF.

In the case of this clone: An end of the junction differs from the germline gene, which may be a read error. The chain combines TRBV6-5 with TRBJ1-2; tentatively, D is TRBD1 (5 bases). Germline V gene data show CDR1 as MNHEY and CDR2 as SVGAGI. The CDR3 spans 11 residues. The CDR3 DNA reads TGTGCCAGCAGCCCGGGACTGGGGATGTACTTC. Translated: CASSPGLGMYF.

This chain connects TRBV3-1 (or the pseudogene TRBV3-2) to TRBJ1-1, with 8 bases identical to TRBD1. Germline V gene lookup returns CDR1 LGHDT and CDR2 YNNKEL (reference sequence). The length of the CDR3 is 16 residues. V was pared by 1 base and J by 6 bases, with 10 bases of the junction left unmatched. The CDR3 nucleotides are TGTGCCAGCAGCCAAGGATGGACAGGGCCTCAATCTGAAGCTTTCTTT. Translating it yields CASSQGWTGPQSEAFF.

The chain is built from TRBV19 and TRBJ2-1, with D perhaps matching TRBD1 (5 bases). There are 17 residues in the CDR3. Per the germline V gene, CDR1 is LNHDA and CDR2 is SQIVND (reference sequence). The ends were cut back, 5 bases at V and 0 bases at J, with 17 bases in the middle. This CDR3 is CASSRNPTGFSYNEQFF. Here the CDR3 DNA reads TGTGCCAGTAGTCGCAACCCCACAGGATTCTCCTACAATGAGCAGTTCTTC.